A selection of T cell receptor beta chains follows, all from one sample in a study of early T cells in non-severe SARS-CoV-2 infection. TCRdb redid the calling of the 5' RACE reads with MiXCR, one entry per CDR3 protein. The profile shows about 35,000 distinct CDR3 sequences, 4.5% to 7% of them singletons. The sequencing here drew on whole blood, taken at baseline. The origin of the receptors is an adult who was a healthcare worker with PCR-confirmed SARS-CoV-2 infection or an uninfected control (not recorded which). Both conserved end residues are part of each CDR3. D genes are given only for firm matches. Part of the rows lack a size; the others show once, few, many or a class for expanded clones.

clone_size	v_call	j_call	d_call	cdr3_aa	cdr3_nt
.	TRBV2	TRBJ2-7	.	CASSRRTLYEQYF	TGTGCCAGCAGCCGGCGGACCCTCTACGAGCAGTACTTC
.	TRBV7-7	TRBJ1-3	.	CASSLAQGSENTIYF	TGTGCTAGCAGCCTTGCGCAGGGGTCTGAAAACACCATATATTTT
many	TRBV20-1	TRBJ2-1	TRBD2	CSAINRDYHEQFF	TGCAGTGCTATAAACCGGGACTACCATGAGCAGTTCTTC
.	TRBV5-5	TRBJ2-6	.	CASSLDRGRGAGANVLTF	TGTGCCAGCAGCTTGGATCGCGGCAGGGGAGCTGGGGCCAACGTCCTGACTTTC
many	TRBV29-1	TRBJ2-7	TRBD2	CSSSSGSSEQYF	TGCAGCTCCTCGAGCGGGAGTTCCGAGCAGTACTTC
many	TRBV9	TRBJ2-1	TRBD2	CASSEGTSGGRRYNEQFF	TGTGCCAGCAGCGAAGGGACTAGCGGGGGCCGTAGGTACAATGAGCAGTTCTTC
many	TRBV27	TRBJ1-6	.	CASSLSGGGQNSPLHF	TGTGCCAGCAGTTTATCAGGTGGAGGGCAAAATTCACCCCTCCACTTT
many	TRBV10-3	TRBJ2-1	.	CAIRDIVSYNEQFF	TGTGCCATCCGGGACATCGTCTCCTACAATGAGCAGTTCTTC
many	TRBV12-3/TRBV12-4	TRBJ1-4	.	CASSPSRGANEKLFF	TGTGCCAGCAGTCCCTCCCGGGGGGCAAATGAAAAACTGTTTTTT
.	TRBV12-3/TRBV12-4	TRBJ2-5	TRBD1	CASSSPVPGQRQETQYF	TGTGCCAGCAGTTCGCCCGTGCCGGGACAGCGACAAGAGACCCAGTACTTC
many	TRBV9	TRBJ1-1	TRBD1	CASSVGAGGSNTEAFF	TGTGCCAGCAGCGTAGGGGCAGGGGGCTCGAACACTGAAGCTTTCTTT
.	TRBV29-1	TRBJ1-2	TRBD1	CSAWDRGRRGYTF	TGCAGCGCCTGGGACAGGGGGAGACGCGGCTACACCTTC
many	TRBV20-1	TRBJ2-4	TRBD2	CSARVGSGINIQYF	TGCAGTGCTAGAGTCGGTAGCGGGATCAACATTCAGTACTTC
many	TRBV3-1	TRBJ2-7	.	CASSQAGSEQYF	TGTGCCAGCAGCCAAGCGGGGAGCGAGCAGTACTTC
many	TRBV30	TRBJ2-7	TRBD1	CAWSAPGTAYEQYF	TGTGCCTGGAGTGCCCCAGGGACAGCCTACGAGCAGTACTTC
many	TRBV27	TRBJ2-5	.	CASSLRGRGSETQYF	TGTGCCAGCAGTTTACGTGGCAGAGGGTCGGAGACCCAGTACTTC
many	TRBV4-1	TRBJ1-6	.	CASSQEGKNLRNSPLHF	TGCGCCAGCAGCCAAGAAGGAAAGAACTTGCGGAATTCACCCCTCCACTTT
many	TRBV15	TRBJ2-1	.	CATSREGLGSSGEEQFF	TGTGCCACCAGCAGAGAGGGGCTCGGGAGTAGTGGGGAGGAGCAGTTCTTC
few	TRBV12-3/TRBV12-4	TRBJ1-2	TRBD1	CASSRQGGARGYTF	TGTGCCAGCAGTCGCCAGGGGGGGGCCCGGGGCTACACCTTC
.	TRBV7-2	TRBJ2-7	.	CAIGAKTNYEQYF	TGTGCCATCGGGGCCAAGACGAACTACGAGCAGTACTTC
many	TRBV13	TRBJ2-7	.	CASSLGMGKTYEQYF	TGTGCCAGCAGCTTAGGTATGGGTAAGACCTACGAGCAGTACTTC
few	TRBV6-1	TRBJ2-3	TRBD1	CASRQLGQGTDTQYF	TGTGCCAGCAGGCAGCTGGGACAGGGCACAGATACGCAGTATTTT
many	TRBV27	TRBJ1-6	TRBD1	CASSLTRGRNFAKNSPLHF	TGTGCCAGCAGTTTAACTAGGGGGCGAAACTTCGCCAAAAATTCACCCCTCCACTTT
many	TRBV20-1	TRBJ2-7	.	CSARDRGDYEQYF	TGCAGTGCTAGAGATCGGGGCGACTACGAGCAGTACTTC
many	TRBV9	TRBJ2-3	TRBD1	CASSDVGTAITDTQYF	TGTGCCAGCAGCGATGTTGGGACAGCCATCACAGATACGCAGTATTTT
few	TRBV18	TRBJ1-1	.	CASSPETGPTEAFF	TGTGCCAGCTCACCCGAGACAGGTCCAACTGAAGCTTTCTTT
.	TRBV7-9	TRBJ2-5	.	CAVDGTQYF	TGTGCCGTCGACGGGACCCAGTACTTC
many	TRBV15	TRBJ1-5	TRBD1	CATSRGRLPGGGNQPQHF	TGTGCCACCAGCAGAGGTCGATTGCCAGGGGGTGGAAATCAGCCCCAGCATTTT
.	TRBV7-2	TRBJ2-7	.	CASSSRSSSYEQYF	TGTGCCAGCAGCTCGAGAAGTAGCTCCTACGAGCAGTACTTC
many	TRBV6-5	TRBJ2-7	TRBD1	CASSLPRGQGAGEQYF	TGTGCCAGCAGTTTACCTCGGGGACAGGGGGCAGGCGAGCAGTACTTC
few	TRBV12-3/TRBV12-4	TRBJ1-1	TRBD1	CASRPTGVREAFF	TGTGCCAGCAGACCTACAGGGGTAAGAGAAGCTTTCTTT
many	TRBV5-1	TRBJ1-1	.	CASSLLGGMATEAFF	TGCGCCAGCAGCTTGCTGGGGGGGATGGCCACTGAAGCTTTCTTT
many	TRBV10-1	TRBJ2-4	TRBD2	CASSAGLAGLAKNIQYF	TGCGCCAGCAGTGCGGGACTAGCGGGGTTAGCCAAAAACATTCAGTACTTC
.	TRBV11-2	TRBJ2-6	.	CASTHSGANVLTF	TGTGCCAGCACCCATTCTGGGGCCAACGTCCTGACTTTC
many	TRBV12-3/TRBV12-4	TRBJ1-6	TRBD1	CASSLLRGSSYNSPLHF	TGTGCCAGCAGTTTACTCAGGGGGAGCTCCTATAATTCACCCCTCCACTTT
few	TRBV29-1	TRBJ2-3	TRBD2	CSVPPPGGSTDTQYF	TGCAGCGTTCCCCCTCCGGGAGGTAGCACAGATACGCAGTATTTT
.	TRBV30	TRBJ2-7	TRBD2	CAWSTGTGTRIYEQYF	TGTGCCTGGAGTACGGGAACCGGGACTAGGATCTACGAGCAGTACTTC
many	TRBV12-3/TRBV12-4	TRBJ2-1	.	CASRQTLTREFF	TGTGCCAGCAGGCAAACTCTTACCCGAGAGTTCTTC
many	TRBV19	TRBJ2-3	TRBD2	CASSLLAGGPRDTQYF	TGTGCCAGTAGTCTTCTAGCGGGAGGGCCGCGAGATACGCAGTATTTT
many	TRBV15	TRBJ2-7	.	CATSRDVSYEQYF	TGTGCCACCAGCAGAGATGTCTCCTACGAGCAGTACTTC
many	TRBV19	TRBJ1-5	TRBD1	CASNRQGADFWNQPQHF	TGTGCCAGCAATAGACAGGGGGCGGATTTTTGGAATCAGCCCCAGCATTTT
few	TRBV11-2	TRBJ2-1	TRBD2	CASSFIGGSGSEQFF	TGTGCCAGCAGCTTCATCGGGGGGTCGGGAAGTGAGCAGTTCTTC
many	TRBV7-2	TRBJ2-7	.	CASSPRDIYEQYF	TGTGCCAGCAGCCCTCGGGACATCTACGAGCAGTACTTC
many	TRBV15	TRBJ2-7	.	CATSRDRATFQQQYF	TGTGCCACCAGCAGAGATCGGGCAACATTTCAGCAGCAGTACTTC
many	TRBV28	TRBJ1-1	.	CASSPGLHGEAFF	TGTGCCAGCAGCCCAGGCCTGCACGGGGAAGCTTTCTTT
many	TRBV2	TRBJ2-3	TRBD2	CASSGLESTDTQYF	TGTGCCAGCAGCGGACTAGAAAGCACAGATACGCAGTATTTT
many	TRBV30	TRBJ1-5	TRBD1	CAWSVKGARWINQPQHF	TGTGCCTGGAGTGTAAAGGGGGCCCGCTGGATCAATCAGCCCCAGCATTTT
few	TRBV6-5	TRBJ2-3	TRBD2	CASSLAGRSTDTQYF	TGTGCCAGCAGTTTAGCGGGACGGAGCACAGATACGCAGTATTTT
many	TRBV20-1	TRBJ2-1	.	CSARPGNEQFF	TGCAGTGCCCGACCCGGCAATGAGCAGTTCTTC
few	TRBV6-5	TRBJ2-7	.	CASSGQPSYEQYF	TGTGCCAGCAGCGGACAGCCGTCCTACGAGCAGTACTTC